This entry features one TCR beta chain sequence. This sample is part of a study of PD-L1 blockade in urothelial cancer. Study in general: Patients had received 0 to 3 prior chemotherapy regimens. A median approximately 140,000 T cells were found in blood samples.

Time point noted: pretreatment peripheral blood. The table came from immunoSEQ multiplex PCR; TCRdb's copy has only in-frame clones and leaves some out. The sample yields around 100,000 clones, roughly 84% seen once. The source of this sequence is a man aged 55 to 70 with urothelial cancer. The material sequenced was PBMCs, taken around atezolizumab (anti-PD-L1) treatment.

CDR3 sequence: CASSLSTPGGVSTGELFF. The CDR3 nucleotides are TGTGCCAGCAGTTTATCCACCCCGGGAGGGGTAAGCACCGGGGAGCTGTTTTTT. The chain recombines TRBV27 with TRBJ2-2; 8 bases are a match to TRBD2. The germline V gene encodes CDR1 MNHEY and CDR2 SMNVEV (reference sequence). V lost 0 bases to trimming and J lost 4 bases; unmatched junction nucleotides: 10. The CDR3 is 18 residues long.